Shown below are 26 T cell receptor beta chains from a single sample sequenced in a study of patients and donors after allogeneic stem cell transplantation. Each CDR3 protein is one row after TCRdb ran MiXCR on the RT-PCR reads. The table lists approximately 410,000 distinct CDR3 sequences, 15% to 20% of them singletons, with 7.2% in the top ten. The sample was blood, either unsorted or a sorted T cell fraction (not recorded which). All receptors come from a human donor who was either an allogeneic HSCT recipient or a stem cell or donor lymphocyte infusion donor (not recorded which). It is not recorded whose cells these are; they may come from a transplant donor.

The rearrangement uses TRBV20-1 and TRBJ1-4; D is ambiguous. The V and J ends lost 2 bases and 3 bases respectively, with 13 bases between them. CDR1 and CDR2 (germline): DFQATT, SNEGSKA (reference sequence). The CDR3 is 15 amino acids. CDR3 residues: CSARLNSGANEKLFF. The CDR3 region has the DNA TGCAGTGCTAGACTCAACTCGGGTGCTAATGAAAAACTGTTTTTT.

The chain is built from TRBV3-1 and TRBJ1-2; D is unclear. This CDR3 region has 12 residues. Germline loops: CDR1 LGHDT, CDR2 YNNKEL (reference sequence). The germline V and J ends were trimmed by 0 bases and 6 bases, with 5 bases remaining between them. DNA of the CDR3: TGTGCCAGCAGCCAAGAAACGAATGGCTACACCTTC. It translates to CASSQETNGYTF.

This clonotype was detected a few times. This rearrangement joins TRBV4-2 to TRBJ2-1; 7 bases agree with TRBD1. This CDR3 has 13 amino acids. The germline V gene has CDR1 LGHNA and CDR2 YNFKEQ. Germline trimming cut 2 bases from V and 8 bases from J; bases unmatched to any gene: 3. CDR3 sequence reads: CASSQTGTDEQFF. The CDR3 bases are TGTGCCAGCAGCCAAACCGGGACAGATGAGCAGTTCTTC.

The V call is TRBV12-3 or TRBV12-4, the J call TRBJ2-1; D tentatively reads TRBD1 or TRBD2 (5 bases each). There are 14 residues in the CDR3. V lost 7 bases and J 3 bases, leaving 13 bases between the germline ends. Written as DNA, the CDR3 is TGTGCCAGCACCCGGGGCCCCGGCTACAATGAGCAGTTCTTC. This gives the protein CASTRGPGYNEQFF.

There are many counts of this clonotype. The chain combines TRBV12-3 or TRBV12-4 with TRBJ1-6; D might be TRBD1 (6 bases). CDR3 length: 15 residues. Trimming removed 10 bases from V and 9 bases from J, with 22 bases in between. CDR3 region: CAIRTETLLGSPLHF. CDR3 sequence (DNA): TGTGCCATACGGACAGAGACATTATTAGGTTCACCCCTCCACTTT.

This clonotype was observed a few times. CDR3 in amino acids: CASFRRLAGEETQYF. The CDR3 nucleotides read TGTGCCAGCTTCCGTCGACTAGCGGGGGAAGAGACCCAGTACTTC. The gene calls are TRBV6-1 and TRBJ2-5; 12 positions match TRBD2. The CDR3 consists of 15 residues. From germline, CDR1 is MNHNS and CDR2 SASEGT. Unmatched junction bases numbered 7, after V lost 8 bases and J lost 3 bases.

This chain uses TRBV2 with TRBJ1-2; maybe TRBD1 (5 bases). The CDR3 runs to 14 residues. Germline CDR1 and CDR2: SNHLY and FYNNEI. The ends were cut back, 1 base at V and 7 bases at J, with 13 bases in the middle. The CDR3: CASSEEGAVGGYTF. The CDR3 nucleotides read TGTGCCAGCAGTGAAGAAGGGGCCGTGGGTGGCTACACCTTC.

This clonotype was found once. This chain connects TRBV6-5 to TRBJ2-2; possible D gene TRBD1, 5 bases. CDR3 size: 17 residues. V gave up 4 bases and J gave up 6 bases, with 21 bases separating them. CDR1 is MNHEY and CDR2 is SVGAGI in the germline V gene. The CDR3 nucleotides read TGTGCCAGCAGTTCACTTTCGACAGCCGTTGGGGCCGGGGAGCTGTTTTTT. Its translation is CASSSLSTAVGAGELFF.

The V and J genes are TRBV4-3 and TRBJ1-5; 7 bases line up with TRBD1. Germline CDR1 is LGHNA and CDR2 is YSLEER. CDR3 length: 13 amino acids. V was pared by 0 bases and J by 10 bases, with 3 bases of the junction left unmatched. CDR3 nucleotides: TGCGCCAGCAGCCAAGAAATAGGGGGCCCCCAGCATTTT. This sequence encodes CASSQEIGGPQHF.

Many counts were recorded for this clonotype. The genes are TRBV29-1 and TRBJ2-5; D is tentatively TRBD1 or TRBD2 (5 bases each). The CDR3 covers 11 residues. With 1 base removed from V and 5 bases from J, the gap between germline ends came to 5 bases. CDR1 is SQVTM and CDR2 is ANQGSEA in the germline V gene. The CDR3 here is CSVEGGETQYF. CDR3 bases: TGCAGCGTTGAAGGGGGGGAGACCCAGTACTTC.

V is TRBV4-3 and J is TRBJ2-3, with 8 bases lining up with TRBD2. Unmatched junction bases numbered 2, after V lost 0 bases and J lost 0 bases. The CDR3 runs to 16 residues. The germline gives CDR1 LGHNA, CDR2 YSLEER. The CDR3 sequence: CASSQDSGGSTDTQYF. In DNA, the CDR3 is TGCGCCAGCAGCCAAGATTCGGGGGGGAGCACAGATACGCAGTATTTT.

The sample holds a few counts of this clonotype. The chain recombines TRBV24-1 with TRBJ2-1, with 11 bases lining up with TRBD2. Germline CDR1 KGHDR, CDR2 SFDVKD. Trimming at V came to 5 bases and at J to 4 bases, leaving 6 bases not matched to a gene. The CDR3 is made up of 16 amino acids. The CDR3 region is CATSGVGTSGYNEQFF. CDR3 nucleotide sequence: TGTGCCACCAGTGGCGTAGGGACTAGCGGATACAATGAGCAGTTCTTC.

Ten or more counts support this clonotype. J is TRBJ2-7 and V is TRBV12-3 or TRBV12-4, with TRBD2 matching over 7 bases. The CDR3 totals 15 residues. The J segment lost 3 bases and the V segment lost 4 bases, leaving 9 bases of the junction unmatched. CDR3 sequence (DNA): TGTGCCAGCAGTTCCGTGGGGGGGGGATACTACGAGCAGTACTTC. It encodes CASSSVGGGYYEQYF.

This clonotype was detected many times. The chain recombines TRBV4-3 with TRBJ2-3; maybe TRBD2 (6 bases). Looked up from germline, CDR1 is LGHNA and CDR2 is YSLEER. This CDR3 is built from 15 residues. Trimming pared 1 base from V and 1 base from J, leaving 9 bases between. CDR3 loop: CASSQAAGGTDTQYF. For the CDR3, the DNA is TGCGCCAGCAGCCAAGCAGCGGGTGGCACAGATACGCAGTATTTT.

The J gene is TRBJ2-7, the V gene TRBV20-1; D tentatively reads TRBD1 or TRBD2 (5 bases each). Germline loops: CDR1 DFQATT, CDR2 SNEGSKA (reference sequence). The length of the CDR3 is 10 residues. Trimming took off 6 bases at V and 6 bases at J, with 9 bases between the two ends. In DNA form, the CDR3 reads TGCAGTGCCCGGGGACCCGAGCAGTACTTC. Its translation is CSARGPEQYF.

The V and J genes are TRBV6-2 or TRBV6-3 and TRBJ1-5, with a possible D match to TRBD1 (5 bases). The CDR3 length is 19 residues. The V end lost 5 bases, the J end lost 0 bases, and 23 bases lay between the germline ends. Germline CDR1 MNHEY, CDR2 SVGEGT. The chain's CDR3 is CASSAHRTPRGYSNQPQHF. The CDR3 DNA is TGTGCCAGCAGTGCCCACAGGACACCTCGGGGTTATAGCAATCAGCCCCAGCATTTT.

This clonotype has only a few counts. J is TRBJ2-1 and V is TRBV7-6; 7 bases match TRBD1. Unmatched junction bases numbered 15, after V lost 1 base and J lost 3 bases. The length of the CDR3 is 19 residues. Germline V gene data show CDR1 as SGHVS and CDR2 as FNYEAQ. CDR3 nucleotide sequence: TGTGCCAGCAGCTTAGTTATGGACAGGCCCCTATCATTCTACAATGAGCAGTTCTTC. This sequence encodes CASSLVMDRPLSFYNEQFF.

This clonotype has a handful of counts. V usage is TRBV29-1 and J usage is TRBJ1-2; D uncertain. V was pared by 1 base and J by 8 bases, with 11 bases between. This CDR3 is built from 12 residues. Per germline, CDR1 SQVTM and CDR2 ANQGSEA. The CDR3 nucleotides are TGCAGCGTTGAAGGGCTAGGGCGAGGCTACACCTTC. Its protein is CSVEGLGRGYTF.

The chain recombines TRBV14 with TRBJ1-1, with D unresolved. Germline assignment: CDR1 SGHDN and CDR2 FVKESK. CDR3 length equals 13 residues. Here the CDR3 reads CATSWGRGTEAFF. In DNA, the CDR3 is TGTGCTACATCCTGGGGAAGAGGGACTGAAGCTTTCTTT.

The V and J genes are TRBV7-3 and TRBJ1-1; TRBD1 is a possible D gene (6 bases). Germline V gene data show CDR1 as SGHTA and CDR2 as FQGTGA. The CDR3 covers 13 residues. V was cut by 5 bases and J by 5 bases, with 12 bases left in between. CDR3 residues: CASSQGTGTEAFF. DNA of the CDR3: TGTGCCAGCAGCCAGGGGACGGGGACTGAAGCTTTCTTT.

The chain is built from TRBV7-8 and TRBJ1-5; D might be TRBD1 (6 bases). This CDR3 comprises 15 residues. Germline loops: CDR1 SGHVS, CDR2 FQNEAQ. Trimming removed 5 bases at V and 4 bases at J, with 15 bases between. The CDR3 coding sequence is TGTGCCAGCAGCGGCTGGACAGTCCCAAATCAGCCCCAGCATTTT. It specifies CASSGWTVPNQPQHF.

V gene TRBV6-1 combines with J gene TRBJ2-5; 8 bases map to TRBD2. The V and J ends lost 7 bases and 3 bases, in that order; junction bases with no gene match: 10. The germline gives CDR1 MNHNS, CDR2 SASEGT. CDR3 length equals 15 residues. The CDR3 here is CASTELLAGKETQYF. Written as DNA, the CDR3 is TGTGCCAGCACGGAGCTTTTAGCGGGGAAAGAGACCCAGTACTTC.

The V and J genes are TRBV6-5 and TRBJ2-1, with a tentative D call TRBD2 (6 bases). The ends were cut back, 2 bases at V and 1 base at J, with 15 bases in the middle. This CDR3 has 17 amino acids. Germline CDR1 reads MNHEY; CDR2 reads SVGAGI. CDR3 region: CASSYGGGLTSYNEQFF. CDR3 nucleotides: TGTGCCAGCAGTTACGGGGGAGGACTTACTTCCTACAATGAGCAGTTCTTC.

This chain uses TRBV7-2 with TRBJ2-1; a weak D match, TRBD2 (6 bases). V was shortened by 5 bases and J by 8 bases, with 19 bases between the two germline ends. Germline CDR1 SGHTA, CDR2 FQGNSA. The CDR3 loop spans 15 amino acids. The CDR3 DNA reads as TGTGCCAGCAGCACCCCTCGGAGGGCCGGGGATGAGCAGTTCTTC. It yields the protein CASSTPRRAGDEQFF.

V is TRBV7-3 and J is TRBJ2-2; 7 nucleotides line up with TRBD1. J gave up 0 bases and V 5 bases, and 3 bases lay outside the gene matches. The CDR3 has 15 residues. Germline CDR1 and CDR2: SGHTA and FQGTGA. In nucleotides, the CDR3 is TGTGCCAGCAGCCGAGACAGGGCGAACACCGGGGAGCTGTTTTTT. Translating it yields CASSRDRANTGELFF.

The rearrangement links TRBV20-1 to TRBJ2-6; 8 bases line up with TRBD1. Germline lookup yields CDR1 DFQATT and CDR2 SNEGSKA (reference sequence). The CDR3 contains 17 residues. After removal of 6 bases from V and 0 bases from J, the junction contained 10 bases not matched to a gene. The CDR3 loop is CSAPDRAALSGANVLTF. The CDR3, as DNA: TGCAGTGCACCGGACAGGGCCGCCCTCTCTGGGGCCAACGTCCTGACTTTC.